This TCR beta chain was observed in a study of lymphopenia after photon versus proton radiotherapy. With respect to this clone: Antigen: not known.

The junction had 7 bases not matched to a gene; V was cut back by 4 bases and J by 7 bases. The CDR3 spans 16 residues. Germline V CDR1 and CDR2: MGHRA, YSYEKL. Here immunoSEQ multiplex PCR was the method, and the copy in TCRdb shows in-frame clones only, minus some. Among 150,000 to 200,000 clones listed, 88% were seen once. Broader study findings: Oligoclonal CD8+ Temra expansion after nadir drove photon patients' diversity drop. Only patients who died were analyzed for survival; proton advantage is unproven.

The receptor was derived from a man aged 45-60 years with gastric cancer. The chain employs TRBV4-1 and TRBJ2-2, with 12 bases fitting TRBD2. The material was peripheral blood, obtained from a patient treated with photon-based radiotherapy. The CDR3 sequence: CASSRGLAGMDGELFF. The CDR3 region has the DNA TGCGCCAGCAGCCGAGGACTAGCGGGAATGGACGGGGAGCTGTTTTTT.